This entry lists 30 T cell receptor beta chains sequenced from one sample in a study of early T cells in non-severe SARS-CoV-2 infection. TCRdb redid the calling of the 5' RACE reads with MiXCR, one entry per CDR3 protein. The repertoire has about 99,000 distinct CDR3 sequences, 16% of them found once; the top ten carry around 1.3%. Material for sequencing was whole blood. The receptors derive from an adult who was a healthcare worker with PCR-confirmed SARS-CoV-2 infection or an uninfected control (not recorded which).

The rearrangement links TRBV4-3 to TRBJ1-2, with a possible D match to TRBD1 (5 bases). Germline V gene data show CDR1 as LGHNA and CDR2 as YSLEER. The CDR3 extends over 15 amino acids. The V gene lost 5 bases and the J gene lost 0 bases, with 13 bases spanning the gap. The CDR3 loop is CASSIGDGANYGYTF. CDR3 nucleotides: TGCGCCAGCAGCATAGGGGACGGAGCTAACTATGGCTACACCTTC.

This clonotype was seen repeatedly, ten times or more. The chain carries TRBV20-1 and TRBJ2-7, with D perhaps matching TRBD2 (5 bases). The V gene lost 4 bases and the J gene lost 1 base, with 14 bases spanning the gap. Germline loops: CDR1 DFQATT, CDR2 SNEGSKA (reference sequence). The CDR3 is 14 residues long. CDR3 loop: CSAKSAGLSYEQYF. The CDR3 bases are TGCAGTGCTAAGTCCGCCGGACTGTCCTACGAGCAGTACTTC.

This chain joins TRBV29-1 and TRBJ1-1; TRBD1 matches at 7 bases. Per germline, CDR1 SQVTM and CDR2 ANQGSEA. The CDR3 contains 13 residues. With 7 bases clipped from V and 5 bases from J, the junction kept 10 bases outside the gene matches. CDR3 sequence (DNA): TGCAGCGCCTTCGACAGGGATGGTACTGAAGCTTTCTTT. Translating gives CSAFDRDGTEAFF. Combining the CDR3 with reference TRBV29-1 and TRBJ1-1 gives the whole variable domain SAVISQKPSRDICQRGTSLTIQCQVDSQVTMMFWYRQQPGQSLTLIATANQGSEATYESGFVIDKFPISRPNLTFSTLTVSNMSPEDSSIYLCSAFDRDGTEAFFGQGTRLTVV.

J is TRBJ2-1 and V is TRBV6-1; perhaps TRBD2 as D (5 bases). Trimming pared 4 bases from V and 1 base from J, leaving 11 bases between. CDR1 and CDR2 (germline): MNHNS, SASEGT. This CDR3 is 15 amino acids long. Here the CDR3 DNA reads TGTGCCAGCAGTGGTGGGGAGAGGTCCTACAATGAGCAGTTCTTC. Translated, it gives CASSGGERSYNEQFF.

This clonotype has ten or more counts. V gene TRBV6-2 or TRBV6-3 combines with J gene TRBJ1-1; perhaps TRBD1 as D (5 bases). V dropped 4 bases and J dropped 1 base, with 13 bases sitting between them. Germline values: CDR1 MNHEY, CDR2 SVGEGT. CDR3 length equals 15 residues. The CDR3 bases are TGTGCCAGCAGTTCCCCCGGGGGAGGGAACACTGAAGCTTTCTTT. It translates to CASSSPGGGNTEAFF.

V is TRBV15 and J is TRBJ2-3; D possibly matches TRBD1 or TRBD2 (6 bases each). The CDR3 runs 17 residues. Trimming cost V 4 bases and J 5 bases, with 22 bases left between them. Germline values: CDR1 LNHNV, CDR2 YYDKDF (reference sequence). CDR3 residues: CATSTSIQGGEIDTQYF. In DNA form, the CDR3 reads TGTGCCACCAGCACTAGTATACAGGGCGGGGAGATAGATACGCAGTATTTT.

The chain combines TRBV6-2 or TRBV6-3 with TRBJ1-1; tentative D call: TRBD1 (5 bases). V was trimmed by 5 bases and J by 5 bases, leaving 24 bases between them. Looked up from germline, CDR1 is MNHEY and CDR2 is SVGEGT. The CDR3 runs to 17 residues. The CDR3 DNA sequence: TGTGCCAGCAGTCGCCCCAGAACCCGGGACGACAGAACTGAAGCTTTCTTT. Protein product: CASSRPRTRDDRTEAFF.

This clonotype was observed a few times. The J gene is TRBJ2-1, the V gene TRBV2; D is perhaps TRBD2 (6 bases). Germline values: CDR1 SNHLY, CDR2 FYNNEI. This CDR3 spans 15 amino acids. V lost 3 bases to trimming and J lost 2 bases, with 11 bases between them. This CDR3 reads CASSEGSGTYNEQFF. The CDR3 DNA follows: TGTGCCAGCAGTGAGGGTAGCGGAACCTACAATGAGCAGTTCTTC. Looking up the rest from reference TRBV2 and TRBJ2-1 gives the full variable domain: EPEVTQTPSHQVTQMGQEVILRCVPISNHLYFYWYRQILGQKVEFLVSFYNNEISEKSEIFDDQFSVERPDGSNFTLKIRSTKLEDSAMYFCASSEGSGTYNEQFFGPGTRLTVL.

This chain uses TRBV11-2 with TRBJ1-4; D ambiguous. The CDR3 spans 16 residues. Germline CDR1 SGHAT, CDR2 FQNNGV. The V end was cut by 2 bases, the J end by 8 bases, with 18 bases between. CDR3 coding DNA: TGTGCCAGCAGCTTAAAAGTCGGTCCCGGATGGGAAAAACTGTTTTTT. Amino acid sequence: CASSLKVGPGWEKLFF.

The chain uses TRBV7-9 and TRBJ2-5; 7 bases align to TRBD2. The CDR3 runs to 14 residues. V lost 6 bases to trimming and J lost 5 bases; unmatched junction nucleotides: 9. In germline, CDR1 is SEHNR, CDR2 FQNEAQ (reference sequence). The CDR3 DNA sequence: TGTGCCAGCAGTTCCAGCGGGGCCCAGGAGACCCAGTACTTC. Amino acids: CASSSSGAQETQYF.

This clonotype was counted ten times or more. The chain carries TRBV18 and TRBJ1-5; TRBD1 is a possible D gene (6 bases). The CDR3 covers 13 residues. Germline CDR1 is KGHSH and CDR2 is LQKENI. The ends were cut back, 3 bases at V and 3 bases at J, with 6 bases in the middle. The CDR3 reads CASSPGHNQPQHF. As DNA, the CDR3 is TGTGCCAGCTCACCGGGACACAATCAGCCCCAGCATTTT.

The gene calls are TRBV15 and TRBJ2-2; a possible D gene is TRBD1 (5 bases). This CDR3 has 14 amino acids. V dropped 0 bases and J dropped 3 bases, with 5 bases sitting between them. CDR1 LNHNV and CDR2 YYDKDF come from the germline V gene (reference sequence). CDR3 protein: CATSREQDTGELFF. For the CDR3, the DNA is TGTGCCACCAGCAGAGAACAGGACACCGGGGAGCTGTTTTTT.

The chain combines TRBV29-1 with TRBJ2-1; no clear D gene. The CDR3 contains 11 residues. The germline V and J ends were trimmed by 6 bases and 1 base, with 4 bases remaining between them. CDR1 and CDR2 from the germline V gene are SQVTM and ANQGSEA. The CDR3 DNA reads TGCAGCGTACCTTCCTACAATGAGCAGTTCTTC. It translates to CSVPSYNEQFF.

The rearrangement uses TRBV3-1 and TRBJ2-1; TRBD1 is a possible D gene (6 bases). The CDR3 runs to 13 residues. Germline CDR1 reads LGHDT; CDR2 reads YNNKEL (reference sequence). Trimming took 4 bases from V and 3 from J, leaving 7 bases between them. The CDR3 nucleotides are TGTGCCAGCAGCCTGGGACACTACAATGAGCAGTTCTTC. Translated, it gives CASSLGHYNEQFF.

This clonotype was picked up a small number of times. The chain employs TRBV28 and TRBJ2-7; D possibly corresponds to TRBD1 (6 bases). Germline V gene sequence: CDR1 MDHEN, CDR2 SYDVKM. This CDR3 is 15 amino acids long. The V end lost 5 bases, the J end lost 3 bases, and 17 bases lay between the germline ends. The DNA of the CDR3 is TGTGCCAGCAGTCTCATAGGTGGACAGAACTACGAGCAGTACTTC. Translating gives CASSLIGGQNYEQYF.

CDR3 region: CAISEYADFTEAFF. The CDR3 DNA reads as TGTGCCATCAGTGAGTATGCGGATTTCACTGAAGCTTTCTTT. The chain uses TRBV10-3 and TRBJ1-1; D unclear. V lost 1 base, J lost 4 bases, and 10 bases lay in between. This CDR3 spans 14 amino acids. In germline, CDR1 is ENHRY, CDR2 SYGVKD.

This clonotype has only a few counts. V and J are TRBV20-1 and TRBJ1-1; 8 bases agree with TRBD1. The junction had 4 bases not matched to a gene; V was cut back by 6 bases and J by 4 bases. CDR1 and CDR2 from the germline V gene are DFQATT and SNEGSKA (reference sequence). This CDR3 has 12 residues. In nucleotides, the CDR3 is TGCAGTGCCGGACAGGGTGGCACTGAAGCTTTCTTT. Protein sequence: CSAGQGGTEAFF.

The rearrangement joins TRBV28 to TRBJ2-7; D may be TRBD1 or TRBD2 (5 bases each). Per the germline V gene, CDR1 is MDHEN and CDR2 is SYDVKM. V lost 3 bases and J lost 12, with 21 bases in between. This CDR3 has 14 amino acids. The CDR3 bases are TGTGCCAGCAGTTTCGACGCGGTTGGGACGAAGGGGTACTTC. This gives the protein CASSFDAVGTKGYF.

This clonotype was picked up a small number of times. The chain joins TRBV19 to TRBJ2-2; perhaps TRBD1 as D (6 bases). The V end lost 3 bases, the J end lost 3 bases, and 8 bases lay between the germline ends. The CDR3 extends over 14 amino acids. Looked up from germline, CDR1 is LNHDA and CDR2 is SQIVND (reference sequence). The CDR3 nucleotides read TGTGCCAGTAGTATGTCAGGGGACACCGGGGAGCTGTTTTTT. This sequence encodes CASSMSGDTGELFF. The whole variable domain, filled in from reference TRBV19 and TRBJ2-2, reads DGGITQSPKYLFRKEGQNVTLSCEQNLNHDAMYWYRQDPGQGLRLIYYSQIVNDFQKGDIAEGYSVSREKKESFPLTVTSAQKNPTAFYLCASSMSGDTGELFFGEGSRLTVL.

The chain couples TRBV25-1 to TRBJ2-3; D might be TRBD2 (6 bases). From germline, CDR1 is MGHDK and CDR2 SYGVNS. This CDR3 has 12 amino acids. Between the trimmed V and J ends, which lost 6 bases and 4 bases, there was a span of 8 bases. The CDR3 spells CASRWDSDTQYF. As DNA, the CDR3 is TGTGCCAGCAGATGGGACTCAGATACGCAGTATTTT.

This clonotype showed up just a few times. This chain uses TRBV6-6 with TRBJ2-4; D possibly corresponds to TRBD2 (6 bases). Trimming removed 0 bases from V and 6 bases from J, with 15 bases in between. Germline V lookup: CDR1 MNHNY, CDR2 SVGAGI (reference sequence). The CDR3 spans 16 residues. The CDR3 DNA reads TGTGCCAGCAGTTACTCGCGGGACGCGGGCAGAAACATTCAGTACTTC. Its translation: CASSYSRDAGRNIQYF.

This rearrangement joins TRBV20-1 to TRBJ1-2; TRBD1 agrees at 10 bases. Germline lookup yields CDR1 DFQATT and CDR2 SNEGSKA (reference sequence). This CDR3 is 13 amino acids long. V lost 1 base to trimming and J lost 8 bases; unmatched junction nucleotides: 4. Here the CDR3 DNA reads TGCAGTGCTAGAGGGACAGGGGGAAGGGGCTACACCTTC. This gives the protein CSARGTGGRGYTF.

This clonotype was seen many times. The chain is built from TRBV28 and TRBJ2-7, with no clear D. Trimming cost V 2 bases and J 3 bases, with 14 bases left between them. Germline CDR1 and CDR2: MDHEN and SYDVKM. This CDR3 has 15 amino acids. The CDR3 DNA follows: TGTGCCAGCAGTTTACTGGGCGGAGACCTCTACGAGCAGTACTTC. This sequence encodes CASSLLGGDLYEQYF.

This chain connects TRBV6-2 or TRBV6-3 to TRBJ1-1; no clear D. V was trimmed by 2 bases and J by 2 bases, leaving 9 bases between them. Germline V gives CDR1 MNHEY, CDR2 SVGEGT. The CDR3 length is 14 residues. The CDR3 reads CASSYRPDNTEAFF. CDR3 in DNA: TGTGCCAGCAGTTACCGGCCAGATAACACTGAAGCTTTCTTT.

This chain connects TRBV5-1 to TRBJ1-2; D perhaps matches TRBD1 (6 bases). V was shortened by 0 bases and J by 7 bases, with 7 bases between the two germline ends. Germline V gives CDR1 SGHRS, CDR2 YFSETQ. This CDR3 has 12 residues. The CDR3 reads CASSLDRVGYTF. The CDR3 bases are TGCGCCAGCAGCTTGGACAGGGTTGGCTACACCTTC.

This clonotype was seen a few times. The V call is TRBV29-1, the J call TRBJ2-3, with 13 bases that match TRBD2. Germline V gives CDR1 SQVTM, CDR2 ANQGSEA. There are 16 residues in the CDR3. With 1 base clipped from V and 2 bases from J, the junction kept 3 bases outside the gene matches. Here the CDR3 DNA reads TGCAGCGTTGAAGGGGGGACTAGCGGGACCACAGATACGCAGTATTTT. It is translated as CSVEGGTSGTTDTQYF.

The gene calls are TRBV19 and TRBJ2-1, with 8 bases identical to TRBD1. CDR1 is LNHDA, CDR2 SQIVND, per germline (reference sequence). After removal of 8 bases from V and 0 bases from J, the junction contained 12 bases not matched to a gene. The CDR3 covers 17 residues. As DNA, the CDR3 is TGTGCCAGTGGAGGGACAGGTGATCCGAGCTCCTACAATGAGCAGTTCTTC. It specifies CASGGTGDPSSYNEQFF.

Remarks on this clonotype: Since a much larger clone is just one base distant, this may be a read error. This CDR3 reads CASSKRGRQETQYF. CDR3 coding DNA: TGTGCCAGCAGCAAACGGGGGAGGCAAGAGACCCAGTACTTC. The chain uses TRBV7-7 and TRBJ2-5, with a weak D call TRBD2 (6 bases). Trimming took 5 bases from V and 2 from J, leaving 12 bases between them. The V gene's germline CDR1 is SSHAT and CDR2 FNYEAQ (reference sequence). This CDR3 comprises 14 residues.

V usage is TRBV20-1 and J usage is TRBJ2-4; D gene uncertain. The CDR3 sequence is 16 residues long. V was trimmed by 2 bases and J by 0 bases, leaving 14 bases between them. Per the germline V gene, CDR1 is DFQATT and CDR2 is SNEGSKA (reference sequence). CDR3 loop: CSARPTSLVAKNIQYF. The CDR3 coding sequence is TGCAGTGCTAGACCTACCTCCCTAGTAGCCAAAAACATTCAGTACTTC.

This clonotype occurred a few times. V gene TRBV20-1 combines with J gene TRBJ2-2; D remains unclear. Trimming shortened V by 5 bases and J by 2 bases, and 9 bases separated the two germline ends. Per germline, CDR1 DFQATT and CDR2 SNEGSKA (reference sequence). The CDR3 runs 13 residues. DNA of the CDR3: TGCAGTGCTCCCGGACCTAACACCGGGGAGCTGTTTTTT. Residues: CSAPGPNTGELFF.